This T cell receptor (beta chain) was identified in a study of identical twins. Germline V gene lookup returns CDR1 SGHTA and CDR2 FQGTGA. CDR3 size: 15 residues. Trimming stripped 1 base from V and 4 bases from J, with 13 bases between. Template switching added a universal primer site, and cDNA bore unique molecular identifiers. TCRdb redid the calling of the 5' RACE reads with MiXCR, one entry per CDR3 protein. In the table there are some 790,000 distinct CDR3 sequences, 18% of which are singletons. This clonotype was counted between two and nine times. The data also belong to a second study, concerning T cells expressing NK-cell markers. That paper notes: Cells sorted as CD3+CD56+NKG2C+, CD3+CD56+NKG2C- and CD3+CD56-NKG2C+ T cells supplied the TCR beta repertoires. Restriction of the sorted population to alpha-beta TCR T cells was achieved in several experiments with an anti-gamma-delta TCR antibody. Nothing established the HCMV specificity of expanded NKG2C+ T cell clones.

The gene calls are TRBV7-3 and TRBJ1-1; TRBD1 is a possible D gene (5 bases). The TCR was taken from a woman aged 18-30 years in good health. Material: PBMCs. CDR3 sequence reads: CASSLMGGVGTEAFF. The CDR3 DNA reads as TGTGCCAGCAGCTTAATGGGGGGGGTCGGCACTGAAGCTTTCTTT. Full variable domain (remainder filled in from reference TRBV7-3 and TRBJ1-1): GAGVSQTPSNKVTEKGKYVELRCDPISGHTALYWYRQSLGQGPEFLIYFQGTGAADDSGLPNDRFFAVRPEGSVSTLKIQRTERGDSAVYLCASSLMGGVGTEAFFGQGTRLTVV.